Listed here are 5 T cell receptor beta chains from one sample, sequenced in a study of cytomegalovirus exposure and HLA in healthy donors. Primers included in the PCR were 60 Vbeta and 13 Jbeta primers. Here immunoSEQ multiplex PCR was the method, and the copy in TCRdb shows in-frame clones only, minus some. Counted here are roughly 140,000 clones, 60% to 85% occurring once; the ten biggest clones make up around 7.1%. The sample taken for sequencing was PBMCs. Every receptor here comes from a woman between 40 and 55 years old in good health and CMV-seropositive.

There are a few counts of this clone. This rearrangement joins TRBV7-9 to TRBJ1-1; D perhaps matches TRBD1 (5 bases). Trimming shortened V by 5 bases and J by 6 bases, and 10 bases separated the two germline ends. Per germline, CDR1 SEHNR and CDR2 FQNEAQ (reference sequence). The CDR3 is 12 amino acids. In DNA form, the CDR3 reads TGTGCCAGCAGCCCTGAACAGGCTGAAGCTTTCTTT. The encoded protein is CASSPEQAEAFF.

This clone was counted once. This sequence joins TRBV7-9 and TRBJ1-4, with D possibly TRBD1 on 6 matching bases. CDR1 and CDR2 from the germline V gene are SEHNR and FQNEAQ (reference sequence). The CDR3 length is 14 residues. Trimming removed 1 base from V and 12 bases from J, with 15 bases in between. CDR3 DNA sequence: TGTGCCAGCAGCTTAGGACAGGCGAACCGAGAACTGTTTTTT. Amino acids: CASSLGQANRELFF.

This clone was observed a few times. The chain links TRBV6-5 to TRBJ1-2; 10 bases fit TRBD1. The CDR3 sequence is 15 residues long. CDR1 and CDR2 from the germline V gene are MNHEY and SVGAGI. Trimming took 0 bases from V and 6 from J; bases not matched to a gene: 4. CDR3 sequence reads: CASSYSSGTGDGYTF. In nucleotides, the CDR3 is TGTGCCAGCAGTTACTCTTCCGGGACAGGGGATGGCTACACCTTC.

The rearrangement joins TRBV18 to TRBJ2-5; weak D call: TRBD2 (6 bases). This CDR3 spans 19 amino acids. V lost 0 bases, J lost 2 bases, and 22 bases lay in between. In germline, CDR1 is KGHSH, CDR2 LQKENI. The CDR3 loop is CASSPPSPGGRWYQETQYF. CDR3 bases: TGTGCCAGCTCACCACCATCTCCCGGGGGTAGATGGTATCAAGAGACCCAGTACTTC.

This clone was observed once. The chain links TRBV2 to TRBJ1-2; D not certain. CDR1 SNHLY and CDR2 FYNNEI come from the germline V gene. The CDR3 is made up of 14 amino acids. The V end lost 7 bases, the J end lost 4 bases, and 16 bases lay between the germline ends. CDR3 region: CASKKAEAVYGYTF. DNA of the CDR3: TGTGCCAGCAAGAAGGCAGAGGCGGTCTATGGCTACACCTTC.